This T cell receptor beta chain was identified during a study of blood T cell repertoires in COVID-19. Study-wide background: The United States, Italy and Spain provided the acute and convalescent COVID-19 samples. The cDNA or gDNA used as material had been derived from T cells, B-cell-depleted T cells, or PBMCs.

This CDR3 has 17 residues. Germline V gene lookup returns CDR1 LGHDT and CDR2 YNNKEL (reference sequence). Losses at the gene ends were 0 bases for V and 5 bases for J; bases not matched to a gene: 12. As originally analysed: Estimation of nucleated cell counts relied on the amplification of reference gene primers. The protocol was immunoSEQ multiplex PCR, while the TCRdb copy is restricted to in-frame clones and leaves out a portion. Clonal size and the V and J genes are those of that table, whereas D and trimming came from the DNA. The sample contains approximately 35,000 clones, 78% of which appear only once.

The clonotype originates from a man older than 75 with acute or convalescent COVID-19. The chain joins TRBV3-1 (or the pseudogene TRBV3-2) to TRBJ2-7; 8 bases are shared with TRBD2. The sequenced sample consisted of peripheral blood. The CDR3 is CASSQERVRGGSNEQYF. The DNA for the CDR3 is TGTGCCAGCAGCCAAGAGAGGGTCCGGGGGGGGAGCAACGAGCAGTACTTC.